Each of the 31 T cell receptor beta chains below was sequenced from the same sample in a study of vaccination and CD4 T cells after COVID-19. The Oncomine TCR Beta short-read assay was applied to DNA of cultured CD4+ T cells. From the PCR reads, TCRdb called clonotypes with MiXCR, one entry per CDR3 protein. The sample holds 15,000 or so distinct CDR3 sequences, roughly 54% seen once. The time point was: late sampling 161 to 241 days after vaccination in a few convalescent patients. Treatment described: roughly ten-day PBMC culture with coronavirus spike peptide pools or control peptides (ViraFEST assay). Antigen specificity for these receptors is unknown. Sequenced material: CD4+ T cells from blood, cultured in vitro, taken about 7 months after SARS-CoV-2 vaccination. These receptors all stem from a human donor who had recovered from COVID-19.

The table lists this clonotype with a few counts. V gene TRBV6-1 combines with J gene TRBJ1-5; TRBD1 matches at 8 bases. V shed 7 bases and J 5 bases; nucleotides not matched to a gene: 7. Germline V CDR1 and CDR2: MNHNS, SASEGT. This CDR3 comprises 14 residues. The CDR3 sequence: CASIRQGAYQPQHF. The CDR3 DNA reads as TGTGCCAGCATAAGGCAGGGGGCTTATCAGCCCCAGCATTTT.

The chain couples TRBV6-1 to TRBJ1-5; D possibly corresponds to TRBD1 (6 bases). The length of the CDR3 is 15 residues. Trimming left V 6 bases short and J 2 bases short, with 14 bases between. Germline V gene sequence: CDR1 MNHNS, CDR2 SASEGT. CDR3 amino acids: CASSLMAGGNQPQHF. CDR3 nucleotides: TGTGCCAGCAGCCTAATGGCAGGGGGCAATCAGCCCCAGCATTTT.

This chain joins TRBV20-1 and TRBJ2-5; D unclear. The CDR3 spans 11 residues. V was cut by 5 bases and J by 3 bases, with 7 bases left in between. Germline CDR1 and CDR2: DFQATT and SNEGSKA (reference sequence). CDR3 sequence: CSAWAKETQYF. As DNA, the CDR3 is TGCAGTGCTTGGGCCAAAGAGACCCAGTACTTC.

As concerns this clonotype: The junction departs from the called germline gene at one end, perhaps through a read error. The chain links TRBV7-8 to TRBJ2-3, with D possibly TRBD2 on 5 matching bases. This CDR3 spans 12 amino acids. The germline V gene encodes CDR1 SGHVS and CDR2 FQNEAQ. The CDR3 reads CASTASKDTQYF. CDR3 DNA: TGTGCCAGCACCGCTAGCAAAGATACGCAGTATTTT.

The chain uses TRBV2 and TRBJ1-5; D unclear. CDR1 and CDR2 (germline): SNHLY, FYNNEI. The CDR3 loop spans 14 amino acids. Trimming stripped 2 bases from V and 5 bases from J, with 10 bases between. The CDR3 DNA reads TGTGCCAGCAGTGAACAAGGGATTGATCAGCCCCAGCATTTT. It codes for CASSEQGIDQPQHF. The full variable domain, rest sourced from reference TRBV2 and TRBJ1-5, is EPEVTQTPSHQVTQMGQEVILRCVPISNHLYFYWYRQILGQKVEFLVSFYNNEISEKSEIFDDQFSVERPDGSNFTLKIRSTKLEDSAMYFCASSEQGIDQPQHFGDGTRLSIL.

This clonotype was observed once. The V and J genes are TRBV18 and TRBJ2-5; D is unclear. The V and J ends lost 2 bases and 1 base respectively, with 11 bases between them. The CDR3 is 15 residues long. Germline V gives CDR1 KGHSH, CDR2 LQKENI. In DNA, the CDR3 is TGTGCCAGCTCACCAGGGCTACCACCCCAAGAGACCCAGTACTTC. Translating gives CASSPGLPPQETQYF.

The genes are TRBV27 and TRBJ1-2; TRBD1 matches at 9 bases. Per germline, CDR1 MNHEY and CDR2 SMNVEV (reference sequence). V lost 2 bases and J lost 3; bases outside the gene matches: 7. There are 16 residues in the CDR3. The CDR3 region is CASSLGWDRDYYGYTF. In DNA, the CDR3 is TGTGCCAGCAGTTTAGGGTGGGACAGGGACTACTATGGCTACACCTTC.

By share, this clonotype ranks as medium-sized. The chain uses TRBV19 and TRBJ2-3; the D is unclear. Trimming pared 5 bases from V and 4 bases from J, leaving 10 bases between. This CDR3 is built from 13 residues. Per germline, CDR1 LNHDA and CDR2 SQIVND (reference sequence). The DNA for the CDR3 is TGTGCCAGTAGTCCGACTCGGGCAGATACGCAGTATTTT. This translates into CASSPTRADTQYF.

This rearrangement joins TRBV25-1 to TRBJ1-1, with 9 bases that match TRBD1. The J segment lost 1 base and the V segment lost 6 bases, leaving 0 bases of the junction unmatched. Germline V gives CDR1 MGHDK, CDR2 SYGVNS. CDR3 length: 13 amino acids. The DNA of the CDR3 is TGTGCCAGCAGGGGACAGGGGAACACTGAAGCTTTCTTT. Protein sequence: CASRGQGNTEAFF.

The rearrangement links TRBV20-1 to TRBJ2-5; no clear D. Germline V gene lookup returns CDR1 DFQATT and CDR2 SNEGSKA (reference sequence). The CDR3 contains 11 residues. The CDR3, as DNA: TGCAGGGTAGGAGTGTCTGAGACCCAGTACTTC. This sequence encodes CRVGVSETQYF.

This clonotype was found a few times. J is TRBJ2-1 and V is TRBV28, with 7 bases lining up with TRBD2. The junction had 9 bases not matched to a gene; V was cut back by 7 bases and J by 0 bases. This CDR3 comprises 16 residues. The V gene's germline CDR1 is MDHEN and CDR2 SYDVKM. The CDR3 is CASMGWGGSSYNEQFF. The CDR3 DNA reads TGTGCCAGCATGGGGTGGGGCGGGAGCTCCTACAATGAGCAGTTCTTC.

V gene TRBV20-1 combines with J gene TRBJ2-1; no reliable D call. CDR1 is DFQATT, CDR2 SNEGSKA, per germline (reference sequence). With 3 bases removed from V and 5 bases from J, the gap between germline ends came to 2 bases. CDR3 size: 10 residues. CDR3 sequence reads: CSARNNEQFF. CDR3 nucleotides: TGCAGTGCTAGGAACAATGAGCAGTTCTTC.

The CDR3 DNA is TGTGCCAGCAGCTTAGCGGCAGTGTACTACGAGCAGTACTTC. It translates to CASSLAAVYYEQYF. This rearrangement joins TRBV11-2 to TRBJ2-7; D remains ambiguous. Germline lookup yields CDR1 SGHAT and CDR2 FQNNGV. Trimming left V 1 base short and J 3 bases short, with 10 bases between. The CDR3 is made up of 14 amino acids.

The table lists this clonotype with a few counts. J is TRBJ2-3 and V is TRBV20-1; D may be TRBD1 or TRBD2 (6 bases each). CDR3 size: 13 residues. Germline assignment: CDR1 DFQATT and CDR2 SNEGSKA (reference sequence). Trimming pared 5 bases from V and 2 bases from J, leaving 11 bases between. The CDR3 sequence is CSASRGHTDTQYF. CDR3 bases: TGCAGTGCTTCCCGGGGGCACACAGATACGCAGTATTTT.

This clonotype came up a few times. The chain couples TRBV20-1 to TRBJ2-7; 8 bases are shared with TRBD2. The V segment lost 7 bases and the J segment 3 bases; nucleotides outside the gene matches: 5. CDR3 size: 12 residues. Germline lookup yields CDR1 DFQATT and CDR2 SNEGSKA (reference sequence). As DNA, the CDR3 is TGCAGTGTCGGGGGGGACGGCTACGAGCAGTACTTC. Translating it yields CSVGGDGYEQYF.

V and J are TRBV2 and TRBJ2-7; 7 positions match TRBD2. Germline V gene data show CDR1 as SNHLY and CDR2 as FYNNEI. Germline trimming cut 6 bases from V and 3 bases from J; bases unmatched to any gene: 11. The CDR3 runs to 15 residues. The CDR3 DNA follows: TGTGCCAGCAGGCTAGGGGAGGGCCAAGGCTACGAGCAGTACTTC. Encoded protein: CASRLGEGQGYEQYF.

This clonotype was picked up a small number of times. The chain links TRBV20-1 to TRBJ2-1; possible D gene TRBD1, 5 bases. Germline V gives CDR1 DFQATT, CDR2 SNEGSKA (reference sequence). This CDR3 has 13 residues. Trimming removed 3 bases from V and 6 bases from J, with 12 bases in between. CDR3 coding DNA: TGCAGTGCTAGCCTAACAAGGGGCAATGAGCAGTTCTTC. Its protein product is CSASLTRGNEQFF.

This clonotype was found a few times. V gene TRBV19 combines with J gene TRBJ1-5, with D hard to call. The germline gives CDR1 LNHDA, CDR2 SQIVND (reference sequence). The CDR3 contains 12 residues. V was pared by 5 bases and J by 5 bases, with 7 bases between. CDR3 sequence (DNA): TGTGCCAGTAGTGTTCGGGATCAGCCCCAGCATTTT. Its protein product is CASSVRDQPQHF.

The chain combines TRBV7-9 with TRBJ2-5; TRBD2 matches at 12 bases. After removal of 1 base from V and 5 bases from J, the junction contained 5 bases not matched to a gene. Germline V CDR1 and CDR2: SEHNR, FQNEAQ (reference sequence). The length of the CDR3 is 16 residues. The CDR3, as DNA: TGTGCCAGCAGCTTAGGTCTAGCGGGAGGGCCGGAGACCCAGTACTTC. It yields the protein CASSLGLAGGPETQYF.

Relative to its sample, this clonotype is medium-sized. The V call is TRBV6-1, the J call TRBJ1-6; possible D gene TRBD1, 5 bases. CDR3 length: 15 amino acids. Germline V gene data show CDR1 as MNHNS and CDR2 as SASEGT. The V and J ends lost 3 bases and 11 bases respectively, with 17 bases between them. CDR3 DNA: TGTGCCAGCAGTGAGCAGACAAAAGGGACGACACCCCTCCACTTT. This gives the protein CASSEQTKGTTPLHF.

This sequence joins TRBV6-2 or TRBV6-3 and TRBJ1-5, with 7 bases aligning to TRBD1. V shed 6 bases and J 11 bases; nucleotides not matched to a gene: 19. Germline V gene data show CDR1 as MNHEY and CDR2 as SVGEGT. The CDR3 extends over 16 amino acids. CDR3 nucleotide sequence: TGTGCCAGCAGCCGGTTGGGTCTGACAGGGCCGTTGACCCAGCATTTT. Encoded protein: CASSRLGLTGPLTQHF.

The chain employs TRBV7-2 and TRBJ1-2, with a possible D match to TRBD1 (6 bases). This CDR3 comprises 14 residues. Between the trimmed V and J ends, which lost 5 bases and 2 bases, there was a span of 12 bases. In germline, CDR1 is SGHTA, CDR2 FQGNSA. CDR3 residues: CASSRTALNYGYTF. The CDR3 nucleotides are TGTGCCAGCAGCAGGACAGCGCTCAACTATGGCTACACCTTC.

This chain uses TRBV7-8 with TRBJ1-6, with D unresolved. This CDR3 spans 16 amino acids. The V and J ends lost 5 bases and 0 bases respectively, with 11 bases between them. Germline V CDR1 and CDR2: SGHVS, FQNEAQ. The CDR3 coding sequence is TGTGCCAGCAGCCTCCAAACAAGCTCCTATAATTCACCCCTCCACTTT. This sequence encodes CASSLQTSSYNSPLHF.

This clonotype was counted only a few times. The J gene is TRBJ1-5, the V gene TRBV20-1; a possible D gene is TRBD1 (6 bases). V was clipped by 1 base and J by 2 bases, with 15 bases between them. Germline CDR1 reads DFQATT; CDR2 reads SNEGSKA (reference sequence). The CDR3 is made up of 16 amino acids. The CDR3 is CSARGGGLAGNQPQHF. CDR3 bases: TGCAGTGCTAGAGGAGGGGGACTCGCCGGCAATCAGCCCCAGCATTTT.

The chain uses TRBV6-2 or TRBV6-3 and TRBJ2-1, with D uncertain. This CDR3 has 15 residues. Trimming removed 6 bases at V and 0 bases at J, with 12 bases between. From germline, CDR1 is MNHEY and CDR2 SVGEGT. As DNA, the CDR3 is TGTGCCAGCAGCCCGTTAGGAAGCTCCTACAATGAGCAGTTCTTC. This gives the protein CASSPLGSSYNEQFF.

V gene TRBV18 combines with J gene TRBJ1-1; D gene unclear. Germline lookup yields CDR1 KGHSH and CDR2 LQKENI. V was shortened by 0 bases and J by 3 bases, with 11 bases between the two germline ends. This CDR3 is 15 amino acids long. The CDR3 DNA reads TGTGCCAGCTCACCACCGGGGAAGCTGGACACTGAAGCTTTCTTT. Translating gives CASSPPGKLDTEAFF. The variable domain in full, with the rest retrieved from reference TRBV18 and TRBJ1-1, is NAGVMQNPRHLVRRRGQEARLRCSPMKGHSHVYWYRQLPEEGLKFMVYLQKENIIDESGMPKERFSAEFPKEGPSILRIQQVVRGDSAAYFCASSPPGKLDTEAFFGQGTRLTVV.

This clonotype was detected only a few times. The V call is TRBV20-1, the J call TRBJ2-7; D ambiguous. The V gene lost 6 bases and the J gene lost 1 base, with 7 bases spanning the gap. The germline V gene has CDR1 DFQATT and CDR2 SNEGSKA (reference sequence). The CDR3 has 11 residues. In DNA, the CDR3 is TGCAGTGCCACGGAATCCTACGAGCAGTACTTC. Its protein product is CSATESYEQYF.

The V and J genes are TRBV15 and TRBJ2-1; 7 bases map to TRBD2. Trimming cost V 0 bases and J 0 bases; bases outside gene matches: 5. This CDR3 region has 17 residues. Germline lookup yields CDR1 LNHNV and CDR2 YYDKDF (reference sequence). This CDR3 is CATSRDLAGSSYNEQFF. The CDR3, as DNA: TGTGCCACCAGCAGAGATTTAGCGGGCAGCTCCTACAATGAGCAGTTCTTC.

The rearrangement links TRBV6-4 to TRBJ2-5, with 12 bases identical to TRBD2. This CDR3 comprises 14 residues. Losses at the gene ends were 9 bases for V and 1 base for J; bases not matched to a gene: 3. Germline CDR1 MRHNA, CDR2 SNTAGT. This chain's CDR3 is CARELAGGQETQYF. For the CDR3, the DNA is TGTGCCAGGGAACTAGCGGGGGGCCAAGAGACCCAGTACTTC.

The V call is TRBV11-3, the J call TRBJ2-7; the match to TRBD1 covers 9 bases. Trimming at V came to 5 bases and at J to 3 bases, leaving 8 bases not matched to a gene. CDR1 is SGHNT, CDR2 YENEEA, per germline. The CDR3 contains 15 residues. This CDR3 is CASSPTRGQGYEQYF. Here the CDR3 DNA reads TGTGCCAGCAGCCCAACGAGGGGACAGGGCTACGAGCAGTACTTC. Full variable domain (remainder filled in from reference TRBV11-3 and TRBJ2-7): EAGVVQSPRYKIIEKKQPVAFWCNPISGHNTLYWYLQNLGQGPELLIRYENEEAVDDSQLPKDRFSAERLKGVDSTLKIQPAELGDSAVYLCASSPTRGQGYEQYFGPGTRLTVT.

J is TRBJ2-5 and V is TRBV20-1, with D possibly TRBD2 on 5 matching bases. Germline loops: CDR1 DFQATT, CDR2 SNEGSKA (reference sequence). The CDR3 is 15 residues long. Deletions cut 0 bases from V and 5 bases from J, with 16 bases between. CDR3 amino acids: CSARDFGLRAETQYF. The CDR3 nucleotides read TGCAGTGCTAGAGATTTCGGACTCCGAGCCGAGACCCAGTACTTC.